Listed below are T cell receptor beta chains from one sample, sequenced in a study of T-cell memory formation after mild COVID-19. A single record per CDR3 protein comes from TCRdb applying MiXCR to the 5' RACE reads. The table lists tens of thousands of distinct CDR3 sequences, over 15% of them singletons. Material: PBMCs or a T cell subset sorted from them (not recorded which). All receptors come from an adult woman who had mild COVID-19 (a few samples of this study predate the infection). Cell type and time point are not known. The CDR3 runs from the conserved cysteine through the conserved F or W. D genes are given only for firm matches. The size of a clone is reported for some rows only, either as once, few or many, or as a class for expanded clones.

length: 16
D: TRBD1
J: TRBJ2-7
V: TRBV6-2/TRBV6-3
size: NA
CDR3: CASSYSPTGSSYEQYF
DNA: TGTGCCAGCAGTTACTCACCGACAGGGAGCTCCTACGAGCAGTACTTC

length: 16
D: TRBD2
J: TRBJ2-7
V: TRBV11-2
size: few
CDR3: CASSLGAAGVGYEQYF
DNA: TGTGCCAGCAGCTTAGGGGCTGCGGGAGTTGGGTACGAGCAGTACTTC

length: 13
D: NA
J: TRBJ2-1
V: TRBV24-1
size: NA
CDR3: CATRKNGFGEQFF
DNA: TGTGCCACCCGAAAAAATGGTTTCGGTGAGCAGTTCTTC

length: 14
D: NA
J: TRBJ2-7
V: TRBV9
size: few
CDR3: CASSVDLGKNEQYF
DNA: TGTGCCAGCAGCGTAGACCTCGGGAAGAACGAGCAGTACTTC

length: 16
D: NA
J: TRBJ2-7
V: TRBV20-1
size: NA
CDR3: CSASWSGPRSSYEQYF
DNA: TGCAGTGCTAGTTGGTCGGGTCCCAGGAGCTCCTACGAGCAGTACTTC

length: 16
D: TRBD2
J: TRBJ2-1
V: TRBV20-1
size: NA
CDR3: CSARDRTASGYNEQFF
DNA: TGCAGTGCTAGAGATAGAACGGCTAGCGGATACAATGAGCAGTTCTTC

length: 12
D: NA
J: TRBJ1-1
V: TRBV20-1
size: NA
CDR3: CSARQGAPEAFF
DNA: TGCAGTGCTAGACAGGGAGCTCCTGAAGCTTTCTTT

length: 14
D: NA
J: TRBJ1-2
V: TRBV6-5
size: few
CDR3: CASSYSFEGTGYTF
DNA: TGTGCCAGCAGTTACTCGTTTGAGGGAACGGGCTACACCTTC

length: 15
D: NA
J: TRBJ2-3
V: TRBV12-3/TRBV12-4
size: NA
CDR3: CASSFRQVSTDTQYF
DNA: TGTGCCAGCAGTTTTAGGCAGGTCAGCACAGATACGCAGTATTTT

length: 16
D: TRBD2
J: TRBJ2-7
V: TRBV4-1
size: NA
CDR3: CASSRESSGVLYEQYF
DNA: TGCGCCAGCAGCCGAGAGTCTAGCGGGGTCCTCTACGAGCAGTACTTC

length: 15
D: NA
J: TRBJ1-1
V: TRBV5-1
size: NA
CDR3: CASSLGESEGTEAFF
DNA: TGCGCCAGCAGCCTCGGAGAGAGCGAGGGCACTGAAGCTTTCTTT

length: 17
D: TRBD2
J: TRBJ2-7
V: TRBV4-3
size: few
CDR3: CASSQADVTSGAYEQYF
DNA: TGCGCCAGCAGCCAAGCTGACGTGACTAGCGGGGCCTACGAGCAGTACTTC

length: 15
D: TRBD2
J: TRBJ2-7
V: TRBV5-1
size: NA
CDR3: CASSPTSGSSYEQYF
DNA: TGCGCCAGCAGCCCCACTAGCGGGAGTTCCTACGAGCAGTACTTC

length: 17
D: TRBD2
J: TRBJ2-1
V: TRBV12-3/TRBV12-4
size: few
CDR3: CASSLTSEKDLYNEQFF
DNA: TGTGCCAGCAGCCTTACTAGCGAGAAGGACCTTTACAATGAGCAGTTCTTC

length: 16
D: NA
J: TRBJ2-7
V: TRBV6-2/TRBV6-3
size: NA
CDR3: CASSYSGSGMVHEQYF
DNA: TGTGCCAGCAGTTACTCGGGGTCCGGAATGGTCCACGAGCAGTACTTC

length: 14
D: NA
J: TRBJ1-3
V: TRBV15
size: few
CDR3: CATSRVLSGNTIYF
DNA: TGTGCCACCAGCAGAGTTCTCTCTGGAAACACCATATATTTT

length: 15
D: TRBD2
J: TRBJ2-1
V: TRBV10-3
size: few
CDR3: CAISVNGGSGDEQFF
DNA: TGTGCCATCAGTGTAAACGGGGGGAGTGGTGATGAGCAGTTCTTC

length: 15
D: NA
J: TRBJ1-2
V: TRBV6-5
size: NA
CDR3: CASSYKQGMKGGYTF
DNA: TGTGCCAGCAGTTACAAACAGGGTATGAAGGGTGGCTACACCTTC

length: 15
D: TRBD2
J: TRBJ2-1
V: TRBV7-7
size: NA
CDR3: CASSLGIAGYNEQFF
DNA: TGTGCTAGCAGCTTAGGAATAGCGGGGTACAATGAGCAGTTCTTC

length: 15
D: NA
J: TRBJ1-2
V: TRBV7-9
size: few
CDR3: CASSFTAAANYGYTF
DNA: TGTGCCAGCAGCTTTACAGCCGCCGCTAACTATGGCTACACCTTC

length: 14
D: NA
J: TRBJ2-6
V: TRBV28
size: few
CDR3: CASSWGPGANVLTF
DNA: TGTGCCAGCAGTTGGGGGCCTGGGGCCAACGTCCTGACTTTC

length: 12
D: NA
J: TRBJ2-1
V: TRBV7-2
size: NA
CDR3: CASSVGGNEQFF
DNA: TGTGCCAGCAGCGTCGGTGGTAATGAGCAGTTCTTC

length: 17
D: TRBD2
J: TRBJ2-3
V: TRBV11-3
size: NA
CDR3: CASSPTSGLAGGDTQYF
DNA: TGTGCCAGCAGCCCTACATCAGGACTAGCGGGAGGGGATACGCAGTATTTT

length: 13
D: NA
J: TRBJ2-3
V: TRBV7-9
size: NA
CDR3: CASTYSSTDTQYF
DNA: TGTGCCAGTACTTACTCTAGCACAGATACGCAGTATTTT

length: 16
D: TRBD1
J: TRBJ2-5
V: TRBV7-9
size: NA
CDR3: CASSFRTGGLGETQYF
DNA: TGTGCCAGCAGTTTTCGGACAGGGGGCCTGGGGGAGACCCAGTACTTC

length: 18
D: TRBD2
J: TRBJ2-1
V: TRBV19
size: NA
CDR3: CASSIIGPGLAGDNEQFF
DNA: TGTGCCAGTAGTATAATCGGCCCAGGACTAGCGGGGGACAATGAGCAGTTCTTC

length: 15
D: TRBD2
J: TRBJ2-7
V: TRBV29-1
size: NA
CDR3: CSVEGTSGNYYEQYF
DNA: TGCAGCGTTGAAGGGACTAGCGGCAACTACTACGAGCAGTACTTC

length: 15
D: NA
J: TRBJ1-5
V: TRBV6-6
size: NA
CDR3: CASTTLTNSNQPQHF
DNA: TGTGCCAGCACGACCCTGACTAATAGCAATCAGCCCCAGCATTTT

length: 14
D: NA
J: TRBJ2-7
V: TRBV4-1
size: NA
CDR3: CASSQLPDSYEQYF
DNA: TGCGCCAGCAGCCAACTACCGGACAGTTACGAGCAGTACTTC

length: 15
D: TRBD1
J: TRBJ2-7
V: TRBV11-2
size: few
CDR3: CASSPEDRLSYEQYF
DNA: TGTGCCAGCAGCCCAGAGGACAGGCTCTCCTACGAGCAGTACTTC

length: 17
D: NA
J: TRBJ2-1
V: TRBV5-4
size: few
CDR3: CASSRSHEGGSVNEQFF
DNA: TGTGCCAGCAGCCGCTCTCATGAGGGAGGTTCGGTAAATGAGCAGTTCTTC

length: 14
D: NA
J: TRBJ1-2
V: TRBV10-3
size: NA
CDR3: CAISESWQLYGYTF
DNA: TGTGCCATCAGTGAGTCGTGGCAGCTCTATGGCTACACCTTC